A single sample gave rise to the 32 T cell receptor beta chains below, sequenced in a study of shared clonotypes between healthy human individuals. Profiled with immunoSEQ multiplex PCR; TCRdb holds only in-frame clones, not every one. The sample holds about 2.3 million clones, just under 95% seen once. The sequencing input was naive CD4+ T cells from PBMCs. The subset here: CD45RA+ positively selected. Receptor source: a man aged 18 to 29 in good health. Some clones in this sample may be carry-over from other donors' samples.

The rearrangement joins TRBV5-6 to TRBJ1-4; TRBD1 matches at 7 bases. This CDR3 has 16 amino acids. Trimming removed 3 bases from V and 6 bases from J; junction bases left unmatched: 11. CDR1 is SGHDT and CDR2 is YYEEEE in the germline V gene. The CDR3 nucleotides read TGTGCCAGCAGCTACTCCCCTCTCGGGACAGATGAAAAACTGTTTTTT. It codes for CASSYSPLGTDEKLFF. The complete variable domain, with remaining parts taken from reference TRBV5-6 and TRBJ1-4, reads DAGVTQSPTHLIKTRGQQVTLRCSPKSGHDTVSWYQQALGQGPQFIFQYYEEEERQRGNFPDRFSGHQFPNYSSELNVNALLLGDSALYLCASSYSPLGTDEKLFFGSGTQLSVL.

The chain links TRBV19 to TRBJ2-7; D is possibly TRBD2 (5 bases). The CDR3 runs to 13 residues. V shed 2 bases and J shed 6 bases, with 11 bases lying between them. Germline V gene sequence: CDR1 LNHDA, CDR2 SQIVND (reference sequence). CDR3 bases: TGTGCCAGTAGTATAAGGTTGGCGGGCGAGCAGTACTTC. Translating it yields CASSIRLAGEQYF.

This clone was found once. The chain couples TRBV19 to TRBJ2-5; D possibly corresponds to TRBD1 (6 bases). The CDR3 extends over 16 amino acids. V shed 4 bases and J shed 2 bases, with 17 bases lying between them. In germline, CDR1 is LNHDA, CDR2 SQIVND (reference sequence). DNA of the CDR3: TGTGCCAGTAGTAACTTTGGGACAATCCCTCAAGAGACCCAGTACTTC. Translated: CASSNFGTIPQETQYF.

This chain uses TRBV15 with TRBJ1-2; 7 positions agree with TRBD1. The germline V gene has CDR1 LNHNV and CDR2 YYDKDF (reference sequence). V lost 8 bases and J lost 3; bases outside the gene matches: 6. This CDR3 is 13 amino acids long. CDR3 sequence reads: CATQTTGDYGYTF. The CDR3 nucleotides are TGTGCCACCCAAACAACAGGGGACTATGGCTACACCTTC.

This clone appeared a single time. The chain combines TRBV5-4 with TRBJ1-2; 8 bases map to TRBD1. Germline V gene data show CDR1 as SGHNT and CDR2 as YYREEE (reference sequence). Trimming took 0 bases from V and 6 from J; bases not matched to a gene: 7. The CDR3 totals 15 residues. The CDR3: CASSLEGRGQNGYTF. The CDR3 region has the DNA TGTGCCAGCAGCTTGGAAGGCAGGGGGCAAAATGGCTACACCTTC.

V usage is TRBV6-5 and J usage is TRBJ1-1; D possibly corresponds to TRBD1 (6 bases). Deletions cut 6 bases from V and 0 bases from J, with 8 bases between. The germline CDR1 and CDR2 sequences are MNHEY and SVGAGI. The CDR3 is 13 residues long. The CDR3 sequence: CASSGQMNTEAFF. In nucleotides, the CDR3 is TGTGCCAGCAGCGGACAGATGAACACTGAAGCTTTCTTT.

This clone was recorded once. CDR3: CAISESRPTPYNEQFF. The CDR3 DNA reads as TGTGCCATCAGTGAGTCCCGCCCTACCCCTTACAATGAGCAGTTCTTC. The chain recombines TRBV10-3 with TRBJ2-1; D gene ambiguous. Per germline, CDR1 ENHRY and CDR2 SYGVKD. Between the trimmed V and J ends, which lost 0 bases and 4 bases, there was a span of 13 bases. The CDR3 runs to 16 residues.

The V and J genes are TRBV5-1 and TRBJ1-1; D might be TRBD1 (6 bases). The CDR3 totals 16 residues. V gave up 1 base and J gave up 1 base, with 14 bases separating them. Per the germline V gene, CDR1 is SGHRS and CDR2 is YFSETQ. The CDR3 nucleotides are TGCGCCAGCAGCTTGAAACGGACAGCCTCGAACACTGAAGCTTTCTTT. It translates to CASSLKRTASNTEAFF. The entire variable domain, with the rest obtained from reference TRBV5-1 and TRBJ1-1, is as follows: KAGVTQTPRYLIKTRGQQVTLSCSPISGHRSVSWYQQTPGQGLQFLFEYFSETQRNKGNFPGRFSGRQFSNSRSEMNVSTLELGDSALYLCASSLKRTASNTEAFFGQGTRLTVV.

The chain recombines TRBV6-1 with TRBJ1-3; TRBD1 might be the D (6 bases). In germline, CDR1 is MNHNS, CDR2 SASEGT. The V end lost 1 base, the J end lost 0 bases, and 13 bases lay between the germline ends. The CDR3 totals 17 residues. The CDR3 DNA follows: TGTGCCAGCAGTGAAGGGAGACAGGTGCTCTCTGGAAACACCATATATTTT. This codes for CASSEGRQVLSGNTIYF.

The rearrangement links TRBV30 to TRBJ2-1, with 8 positions matching TRBD2. The CDR3 extends over 17 amino acids. Germline-derived CDR1 and CDR2 are GTSNPN and SVGIG (reference sequence). Losses at the gene ends were 1 base for V and 0 bases for J; bases not matched to a gene: 8. DNA for the CDR3: TGTGCCTGGAGTGGATACGGAGCGGGAGACTCCTACAATGAGCAGTTCTTC. Amino acid sequence: CAWSGYGAGDSYNEQFF.

V is TRBV7-6 and J is TRBJ2-7; D is possibly TRBD2 (6 bases). Germline V CDR1 and CDR2: SGHVS, FNYEAQ. Trimming pared 1 base from V and 4 bases from J, leaving 14 bases between. The CDR3 loop spans 15 amino acids. CDR3 amino acids: CASSLEGHSGYEQYF. CDR3 in DNA: TGTGCCAGCAGCTTAGAAGGCCACAGCGGGTACGAGCAGTACTTC.

The V and J genes are TRBV7-9 and TRBJ2-1; 8 bases fit TRBD2. The V gene end was trimmed by 3 bases and the J gene end by 2 bases; junction bases not matched to a gene: 12. Looked up from germline, CDR1 is SEHNR and CDR2 is FQNEAQ (reference sequence). The length of the CDR3 is 18 residues. The CDR3 coding sequence is TGTGCCAGCAGCTTCCTGGTTTCACAGCGGGGGCCCTACAATGAGCAGTTCTTC. Translating it yields CASSFLVSQRGPYNEQFF.

V usage is TRBV4-2 and J usage is TRBJ2-5; 12 bases fit TRBD2. The end of the DNA is better explained by TRBJ2-7, so the J call may be wrong. Germline V gene lookup returns CDR1 LGHNA and CDR2 YNFKEQ. The CDR3 extends over 14 amino acids. The CDR3 DNA reads as TGTGCCAGCAGTCCTAGCGGGAGGGCCTACGAGCAGTACTTC. Protein sequence: CASSPSGRAYEQYF.

The rearrangement joins TRBV6-5 to TRBJ1-5, with 7 bases fitting TRBD1. V was pared by 6 bases and J by 3 bases, with 5 bases of the junction left unmatched. Germline V gene sequence: CDR1 MNHEY, CDR2 SVGAGI. The CDR3 is 14 amino acids. This CDR3 is CASRTGATNQPQHF. CDR3 DNA: TGTGCCAGCAGAACAGGGGCCACCAATCAGCCCCAGCATTTT.

The chain recombines TRBV27 with TRBJ2-7; 11 bases align to TRBD1. The CDR3 sequence is 15 residues long. CDR1 and CDR2 (germline): MNHEY, SMNVEV (reference sequence). The trim removed 6 bases at V and 2 bases at J, leaving 6 bases unmatched. The CDR3 is CASRNRTGGPYEQYF. DNA of the CDR3: TGTGCCAGCAGAAACCGGACAGGGGGCCCCTACGAGCAGTACTTC.

This clone was detected only once. The rearrangement links TRBV7-3 to TRBJ2-5; D is unresolved. With 2 bases removed from V and 4 bases from J, the gap between germline ends came to 17 bases. CDR1 and CDR2 (germline): SGHTA, FQGTGA. The CDR3 loop spans 16 amino acids. The CDR3 DNA reads TGTGCCAGCAGCTTAGGCCCCGGGTCAGGTGGAGAGACCCAGTACTTC. It specifies CASSLGPGSGGETQYF. Full variable domain (outside the CDR3, taken from reference TRBV7-3 and TRBJ2-5): GAGVSQTPSNKVTEKGKYVELRCDPISGHTALYWYRQSLGQGPEFLIYFQGTGAADDSGLPNDRFFAVRPEGSVSTLKIQRTERGDSAVYLCASSLGPGSGGETQYFGPGTRLLVL.

This rearrangement joins TRBV7-9 to TRBJ1-2; TRBD1 might be the D (6 bases). The V gene's germline CDR1 is SEHNR and CDR2 FQNEAQ (reference sequence). CDR3 size: 14 residues. The germline V and J ends were trimmed by 5 bases and 6 bases, with 16 bases remaining between them. The CDR3 DNA reads TGTGCCAGCAGCCCGGGGGGGGGCAGGGATGGCTACACCTTC. Its translation is CASSPGGGRDGYTF.

The genes are TRBV7-2 and TRBJ1-1; D is perhaps TRBD1 (5 bases). Germline CDR1 is SGHTA and CDR2 is FQGNSA. The V gene lost 4 bases and the J gene lost 4 bases, with 16 bases spanning the gap. The CDR3 is 15 amino acids. The CDR3 bases are TGTGCCAGCAGCTCCCAACAGGTGATGGGCACTGAAGCTTTCTTT. It encodes CASSSQQVMGTEAFF. Looking up the rest from reference TRBV7-2 and TRBJ1-1 gives the full variable domain: GAGVSQSPSNKVTEKGKDVELRCDPISGHTALYWYRQSLGQGLEFLIYFQGNSAPDKSGLPSDRFSAERTGGSVSTLTIQRTQQEDSAVYLCASSSQQVMGTEAFFGQGTRLTVV.

To note about this clone: Other DNA sequences from this sample encode an identical CDR3 as well. The J gene is TRBJ2-1, the V gene TRBV15, with no clear D. Trimming removed 6 bases at V and 4 bases at J, with 4 bases between. The CDR3 length is 11 residues. Looked up from germline, CDR1 is LNHNV and CDR2 is YYDKDF (reference sequence). CDR3 nucleotide sequence: TGTGCCACCAGTGGGTACAATGAGCAGTTCTTC. Translated: CATSGYNEQFF.

V gene TRBV7-3 combines with J gene TRBJ2-7; 9 nucleotides match TRBD1. This CDR3 spans 13 amino acids. Unmatched junction bases numbered 2, after V lost 8 bases and J lost 0 bases. In germline, CDR1 is SGHTA, CDR2 FQGTGA. The CDR3 DNA reads TGTGCCAGCGGACAGGGGAGCTCCTACGAGCAGTACTTC. Translation gives CASGQGSSYEQYF.

The V call is TRBV7-9, the J call TRBJ1-2, with 8 bases that match TRBD1. The ends lost 5 bases at V and 3 bases at J; junction bases unmatched: 17. This CDR3 region has 18 residues. The germline gives CDR1 SEHNR, CDR2 FQNEAQ (reference sequence). The CDR3 coding sequence is TGTGCCAGCAGCCCGGATTGGGCCGGACAGGGAAAGGACTATGGCTACACCTTC. Protein sequence: CASSPDWAGQGKDYGYTF.

The chain employs TRBV5-1 and TRBJ2-5; no clear D gene. V was shortened by 0 bases and J by 3 bases, with 9 bases between the two germline ends. The germline CDR1 and CDR2 sequences are SGHRS and YFSETQ. This CDR3 region has 14 residues. In nucleotides, the CDR3 is TGCGCCAGCAGCTTGGTTTGGGGTGAAGAGACCCAGTACTTC. It yields the protein CASSLVWGEETQYF.

The chain uses TRBV5-4 and TRBJ2-3; no firm D call. Germline values: CDR1 SGHNT, CDR2 YYREEE (reference sequence). CDR3 length: 15 residues. Deletions cut 0 bases from V and 2 bases from J, with 10 bases between. The CDR3 DNA sequence: TGTGCCAGCAGCTTGGCCCCCTCAGTCACAGATACGCAGTATTTT. It codes for CASSLAPSVTDTQYF.

The chain couples TRBV7-3 to TRBJ2-3; TRBD2 might be the D (6 bases). Trimming left V 5 bases short and J 2 bases short, with 14 bases between. The CDR3 length is 15 residues. Germline CDR1 reads SGHTA; CDR2 reads FQGTGA. CDR3 residues: CASSALAELTDTQYF. The CDR3 DNA reads TGTGCCAGCAGCGCACTAGCAGAGCTCACAGATACGCAGTATTTT.

The chain couples TRBV19 to TRBJ1-2; D is unclear. V was shortened by 6 bases and J by 2 bases, with 10 bases between the two germline ends. CDR3 length equals 13 residues. Looked up from germline, CDR1 is LNHDA and CDR2 is SQIVND (reference sequence). The chain's CDR3 is CASRLGGNYGYTF. The CDR3 DNA is TGTGCCAGTAGACTGGGAGGGAACTATGGCTACACCTTC.

The chain couples TRBV7-2 to TRBJ2-5; 15 bases line up with TRBD2. Germline assignment: CDR1 SGHTA and CDR2 FQGNSA. V was clipped by 5 bases and J by 5 bases; unmatched bases: 6. The CDR3 runs to 16 residues. The CDR3 loop reads CASSRTSGRAAETQYF. The CDR3 DNA sequence: TGTGCCAGCAGCCGGACTAGCGGGAGGGCCGCGGAGACCCAGTACTTC.

This clone was seen just once. The chain uses TRBV7-3 and TRBJ2-2, with 9 positions matching TRBD2. J was trimmed by 6 bases and V by 2 bases; bases with no gene match: 4. Germline lookup yields CDR1 SGHTA and CDR2 FQGTGA. The CDR3 extends over 15 amino acids. Here the CDR3 DNA reads TGTGCCAGCAGCTTATTTGGCGGGAGGGCCGGGGAGCTGTTTTTT. It encodes CASSLFGGRAGELFF. The variable domain in full, with the rest retrieved from reference TRBV7-3 and TRBJ2-2, is GAGVSQTPSNKVTEKGKYVELRCDPISGHTALYWYRQSLGQGPEFLIYFQGTGAADDSGLPNDRFFAVRPEGSVSTLKIQRTERGDSAVYLCASSLFGGRAGELFFGEGSRLTVL.

The CDR3 DNA follows: TGCGCCAGCAGCCAAGATCCCAGATGGAATCAGCCCCAGCATTTT. Protein product: CASSQDPRWNQPQHF. The J gene is TRBJ1-5, the V gene TRBV4-1, with D unclear. CDR1 MGHRA and CDR2 YSYEKL come from the germline V gene. Trimming took off 0 bases at V and 4 bases at J, with 10 bases between the two ends. The CDR3 length is 15 residues.

The gene calls are TRBV25-1 and TRBJ1-2, with D possibly matching TRBD1 (5 bases). In germline, CDR1 is MGHDK, CDR2 SYGVNS. The CDR3 consists of 16 residues. V lost 1 base and J 1 base, leaving 13 bases between the germline ends. The CDR3 reads CASSEFGNRFNYGYTF. CDR3 DNA sequence: TGTGCCAGCAGTGAATTCGGTAACAGGTTTAACTATGGCTACACCTTC.

The chain is built from TRBV28 and TRBJ1-5; TRBD1 might be the D (6 bases). Germline assignment: CDR1 MDHEN and CDR2 SYDVKM. The CDR3 length is 16 residues. V gave up 4 bases and J gave up 4 bases, with 17 bases separating them. CDR3 nucleotides: TGTGCCAGCAGTTCCCAGGGAGCAGGGGCTAATCAGCCCCAGCATTTT. Translating it yields CASSSQGAGANQPQHF.

V and J are TRBV7-2 and TRBJ2-6, with TRBD1 matching 11 bases. The germline V gene encodes CDR1 SGHTA and CDR2 FQGNSA. The CDR3 has 17 residues. With V trimmed by 8 bases and J by 4 bases, 10 bases remained unmatched. This CDR3 reads CASGLDRGRKGANVLTF. The CDR3 DNA sequence: TGTGCCAGCGGCCTGGACAGGGGGCGGAAAGGGGCCAACGTCCTGACTTTC.

The V and J genes are TRBV18 and TRBJ2-5; TRBD1 aligns across 7 bases. The trim removed 6 bases at V and 4 bases at J, leaving 11 bases unmatched. The CDR3 sequence is 15 residues long. The germline V gene encodes CDR1 KGHSH and CDR2 LQKENI. This CDR3 reads CASSPRQGSGETQYF. The CDR3 DNA reads as TGTGCCAGCTCTCCTAGACAGGGATCCGGAGAGACCCAGTACTTC.